What follows are 20 T cell receptor beta chains derived from one specimen sequenced in a study of cytomegalovirus exposure and HLA in healthy donors. PCR used 60 Vbeta primers and 13 Jbeta primers. The protocol was immunoSEQ multiplex PCR, while the TCRdb copy is restricted to in-frame clones and leaves out a portion. Counted here are around 230,000 clones, about 88% occurring once; the ten biggest clones make up roughly 0.22%. The sample consisted of PBMCs. The receptors shown here come from a girl aged 2-10 years in good health and CMV-seronegative.

The J gene is TRBJ2-1, the V gene TRBV7-2; D gene ambiguous. The CDR3 is 15 amino acids. CDR1 is SGHTA and CDR2 is FQGNSA in the germline V gene. V was shortened by 5 bases and J by 15 bases, with 26 bases between the two germline ends. The CDR3 loop reads CASSTARRDPRERFF. CDR3 in DNA: TGTGCCAGCAGCACCGCCCGGAGAGACCCTCGCGAGAGGTTCTTC.

This sequence joins TRBV10-2 and TRBJ1-1; D is perhaps TRBD1 (5 bases). V dropped 6 bases and J dropped 2 bases, with 10 bases sitting between them. The CDR3 runs to 13 residues. Germline-derived CDR1 and CDR2 are WSHSY and SAAADI. CDR3 in amino acids: CASRATVNTEAFF. In nucleotides, the CDR3 is TGCGCCAGCAGGGCGACAGTAAACACTGAAGCTTTCTTT.

The genes are TRBV7-9 and TRBJ1-1; 7 nucleotides match TRBD1. Per the germline V gene, CDR1 is SEHNR and CDR2 is FQNEAQ (reference sequence). Trimming cost V 5 bases and J 5 bases; bases outside gene matches: 5. The CDR3 contains 13 residues. The DNA for the CDR3 is TGTGCCAGCAGCGCCCAGACAGGGACTGAAGCTTTCTTT. Protein product: CASSAQTGTEAFF.

This clone has only a few counts. V usage is TRBV9 and J usage is TRBJ2-3, with 7 bases fitting TRBD1. CDR1 and CDR2 (germline): SGDLS, YYNGEE. The CDR3 is 15 residues long. V lost 4 bases and J lost 3; bases outside the gene matches: 8. CDR3 residues: CASSPRQGFTDTQYF. The CDR3 DNA reads TGTGCCAGCAGCCCCAGACAGGGTTTTACAGATACGCAGTATTTT.

This sequence joins TRBV6-1 and TRBJ2-7; 10 bases align to TRBD2. This CDR3 is 15 amino acids long. The junction had 9 bases not matched to a gene; V was cut back by 6 bases and J by 4 bases. Germline CDR1 reads MNHNS; CDR2 reads SASEGT. The CDR3 loop reads CASSPGLATSYEQYF. The CDR3 DNA sequence: TGTGCCAGCAGCCCGGGACTAGCGACCTCATACGAGCAGTACTTC.

The sample holds a few counts of this clone. The gene calls are TRBV29-1 and TRBJ2-7; no definite D call. V lost 2 bases, J lost 4 bases, and 12 bases lay in between. Germline-derived CDR1 and CDR2 are SQVTM and ANQGSEA. The CDR3 totals 13 residues. The CDR3 protein is CSVELVSQYEQYF. CDR3 DNA: TGCAGCGTTGAATTGGTCTCACAATACGAGCAGTACTTC.

The chain uses TRBV5-1 and TRBJ2-4; perhaps TRBD1 as D (5 bases). Germline CDR1 reads SGHRS; CDR2 reads YFSETQ. The V end lost 0 bases, the J end lost 0 bases, and 7 bases lay between the germline ends. The length of the CDR3 is 15 residues. The CDR3 nucleotides are TGCGCCAGCAGCTTGGACAGGCTAGCCAAAAACATTCAGTACTTC. Protein product: CASSLDRLAKNIQYF.

This rearrangement joins TRBV9 to TRBJ2-3; 8 bases match TRBD2. Germline CDR1 is SGDLS and CDR2 is YYNGEE. J gave up 5 bases and V 0 bases, and 5 bases lay outside the gene matches. The length of the CDR3 is 15 residues. The CDR3 nucleotides are TGTGCCAGCAGCGTAGCGGGGGGGCGAGAAGATACGCAGTATTTT. It yields the protein CASSVAGGREDTQYF.

The CDR3 DNA reads TGCAGCGTGGAGGCGACGTCGCCCTACGAGCAGTACTTC. This gives the protein CSVEATSPYEQYF. The chain combines TRBV29-1 with TRBJ2-5, with a possible D match to TRBD2 (5 bases). The J call may be faulty, since TRBJ2-7 better matches the DNA end. CDR1 and CDR2 (germline): SQVTM, ANQGSEA. The CDR3 is 13 amino acids.

About this clone: The junction shows a germline mismatch at one end, possibly a read error. The V and J genes are TRBV7-9 and TRBJ2-1; D might be TRBD1 (5 bases). CDR3 size: 13 residues. From germline, CDR1 is SEHNR and CDR2 FQNEAQ (reference sequence). CDR3 nucleotide sequence: TGTTCCAGCAGCCCTTGGGGCAGGAATGAGCAGTTCTTC. Its translation: CSSSPWGRNEQFF.

Details on this clone: This sample also contains other DNA sequences that code for the same CDR3. The gene calls are TRBV7-8 and TRBJ1-2; 8 positions agree with TRBD1. This CDR3 spans 18 amino acids. CDR1 is SGHVS and CDR2 is FQNEAQ in the germline V gene. V lost 3 bases, J lost 4 bases, and 16 bases stayed unmatched. The CDR3 is CASSFKHRGTGGIYGYTF. For the CDR3, the DNA is TGTGCCAGCAGCTTCAAACACAGGGGGACGGGGGGCATCTATGGCTACACCTTC. The full variable domain, with the rest looked up from reference TRBV7-8 and TRBJ1-2, is GAGVSQSPRYKVAKRGQDVALRCDPISGHVSLFWYQQALGQGPEFLTYFQNEAQLDKSGLPSDRFFAERPEGSVSTLKIQRTQQEDSAVYLCASSFKHRGTGGIYGYTFGSGTRLTVV.

The V and J genes are TRBV5-6 and TRBJ2-3; D may be TRBD2 (7 bases). Trimming removed 4 bases from V and 4 bases from J, with 22 bases in between. Looked up from germline, CDR1 is SGHDT and CDR2 is YYEEEE. CDR3 size: 17 residues. The CDR3 DNA is TGTGCCAGCAGCGGGGGAGGGGTTGGGGGGGCCGCAGATACGCAGTATTTT. Translation: CASSGGGVGGAADTQYF.

Details on this clone: Germline and junction disagree at one end, which may indicate a read error. The chain has TRBV7-9 and TRBJ2-6, with 11 bases aligning to TRBD1. The CDR3 contains 18 residues. The germline V gene has CDR1 SEHNR and CDR2 FQNEAQ (reference sequence). The CDR3 is CSSSIAGTGGSGANVLTF. CDR3 bases: TGTTCCAGCAGCATCGCCGGGACAGGGGGCTCTGGGGCCAACGTCCTGACTTTC.

The J gene is TRBJ2-5, the V gene TRBV11-2; 8 positions agree with TRBD2. The germline gives CDR1 SGHAT, CDR2 FQNNGV. This CDR3 spans 16 amino acids. Trimming cost V 0 bases and J 1 base; bases outside gene matches: 4. CDR3 DNA: TGTGCCAGCAGCTTAGAGGCTAGCGGGCGCCAAGAGACCCAGTACTTC. Translation gives CASSLEASGRQETQYF.

The rearrangement joins TRBV5-6 to TRBJ2-7, with 7 bases aligning to TRBD2. The CDR3 covers 16 residues. In germline, CDR1 is SGHDT, CDR2 YYEEEE. The V and J ends lost 0 bases and 1 base, in that order; junction bases with no gene match: 7. The CDR3 DNA reads TGTGCCAGCAGCTTGGCCTTAGGCGGGAGATCCTACGAGCAGTACTTC. Its protein is CASSLALGGRSYEQYF. The variable domain in full, with the rest retrieved from reference TRBV5-6 and TRBJ2-7, is DAGVTQSPTHLIKTRGQQVTLRCSPKSGHDTVSWYQQALGQGPQFIFQYYEEEERQRGNFPDRFSGHQFPNYSSELNVNALLLGDSALYLCASSLALGGRSYEQYFGPGTRLTVT.

The rearrangement joins TRBV2 to TRBJ2-7; D call uncertain. The V and J ends lost 8 bases and 2 bases respectively, with 10 bases between them. Germline assignment: CDR1 SNHLY and CDR2 FYNNEI. CDR3 length: 12 residues. CDR3 residues: CASRVEPYEQYF. CDR3 coding DNA: TGTGCCAGCCGGGTGGAGCCCTACGAGCAGTACTTC.

The rearrangement joins TRBV6-5 to TRBJ2-3; 8 bases are shared with TRBD2. The V gene end was trimmed by 7 bases and the J gene end by 6 bases; junction bases not matched to a gene: 12. Germline lookup yields CDR1 MNHEY and CDR2 SVGAGI. There are 15 residues in the CDR3. The CDR3 DNA follows: TGTGCCAGCATGAGGGGCGGGGGGCGAGGGGATACGCAGTATTTT. The encoded protein is CASMRGGGRGDTQYF.

The gene calls are TRBV18 and TRBJ2-5, with D maybe TRBD1 (5 bases). This CDR3 contains 13 residues. Looked up from germline, CDR1 is KGHSH and CDR2 is LQKENI. Trimming removed 3 bases from V and 2 bases from J, with 7 bases in between. DNA of the CDR3: TGTGCCAGCTCACCCCGGACACAAGAGACCCAGTACTTC. Translation gives CASSPRTQETQYF.

On this clone itself: Its ends do not fully match the called genes, so a read error is possible. V is TRBV6-5 and J is TRBJ1-3; D remains unclear. Germline V gene data show CDR1 as MNHEY and CDR2 as SVGAGI. The CDR3 has 16 amino acids. The CDR3 bases are TGTGCCAGCAGTTACTTCGGGGAAGGAACTGGAAACATCATATATTTT. This translates into CASSYFGEGTGNIIYF.

CDR3 bases: TGTGCCAGCAGTGAAACAAAACAGGGTTGGTATGGCTACACCTTC. This translates into CASSETKQGWYGYTF. The chain uses TRBV6-1 and TRBJ1-2, with D possibly TRBD1 on 6 matching bases. Germline loops: CDR1 MNHNS, CDR2 SASEGT. V lost 2 bases and J 5 bases, leaving 15 bases between the germline ends. There are 15 residues in the CDR3.